The next 8 T cell receptor beta chains were all read from a single sample in a study of T cell responses to AZD1222 COVID-19 vaccine. The data were produced by immunoSEQ multiplex PCR, yet TCRdb's version contains in-frame clones alone and is incomplete. The data show under 95,000 clones, roughly nine tenths seen once. The sample in question was peripheral blood, obtained 28 days after the second AZD1222 dose. These receptors all come from an adult who received the AZD1222 COVID-19 vaccine.

The CDR3: CASSLFSAGELFF. The DNA of the CDR3 is TGTGCCAGCAGCTTATTTTCAGCCGGGGAGCTGTTTTTT. The chain has TRBV7-3 and TRBJ2-2; D is ambiguous. V lost 2 bases and J 6 bases, leaving 7 bases between the germline ends. This CDR3 is built from 13 residues. The V gene's germline CDR1 is SGHTA and CDR2 FQGTGA. The entire variable domain, with the rest obtained from reference TRBV7-3 and TRBJ2-2, is as follows: GAGVSQTPSNKVTEKGKYVELRCDPISGHTALYWYRQSLGQGPEFLIYFQGTGAADDSGLPNDRFFAVRPEGSVSTLKIQRTERGDSAVYLCASSLFSAGELFFGEGSRLTVL.

The chain links TRBV20-1 to TRBJ1-2, with 10 bases matching TRBD1. V was clipped by 3 bases and J by 6 bases; unmatched bases: 7. Germline V CDR1 and CDR2: DFQATT, SNEGSKA (reference sequence). This CDR3 region has 14 residues. The CDR3 bases are TGCAGTGCTAGTCATGGGACAGGGGCCGATGGCTACACCTTC. Translating gives CSASHGTGADGYTF.

J is TRBJ1-6 and V is TRBV27, with unresolved D. V was cut by 5 bases and J by 15 bases, with 17 bases left in between. The CDR3 runs 13 residues. CDR1 and CDR2 (germline): MNHEY, SMNVEV (reference sequence). The DNA of the CDR3 is TGTGCCAGCAGTCCGGACTTTAAGGCACTCCTCCACTTT. Its translation is CASSPDFKALLHF.

The chain employs TRBV30 and TRBJ2-7; 7 nucleotides match TRBD1. The germline V gene has CDR1 GTSNPN and CDR2 SVGIG (reference sequence). Germline trimming cut 4 bases from V and 2 bases from J; bases unmatched to any gene: 5. This CDR3 has 13 amino acids. As DNA, the CDR3 is TGTGCCTGGATATCCGGGACAGCCTACGAGCAGTACTTC. Translating it yields CAWISGTAYEQYF.

The J gene is TRBJ1-2, the V gene TRBV6-2 or TRBV6-3; 7 bases match TRBD1. CDR1 and CDR2 from the germline V gene are MNHEY and SVGEGT. The trim removed 6 bases at V and 1 base at J, leaving 20 bases unmatched. The CDR3 spans 19 residues. CDR3 bases: TGTGCCAGCAGCCGATGGGGATTCGGGACAGCACCTCTTAACTATGGCTACACCTTC. It encodes CASSRWGFGTAPLNYGYTF.

The chain links TRBV6-2 or TRBV6-3 to TRBJ2-7; no clear D. Trimming stripped 6 bases from V and 2 bases from J, with 17 bases between. Looked up from germline, CDR1 is MNHEY and CDR2 is SVGEGT. This CDR3 is 15 amino acids long. The CDR3, as DNA: TGTGCCAGCAGCTCGAGTTTAGGGTTGACCTACGAGCAGTACTTC. Residues: CASSSSLGLTYEQYF.

The rearrangement uses TRBV4-3 and TRBJ1-2, with D hard to call. Per the germline V gene, CDR1 is LGHNA and CDR2 is YSLEER. Trimming shortened V by 5 bases and J by 0 bases, and 13 bases separated the two germline ends. This CDR3 has 15 residues. The CDR3 DNA is TGCGCCAGCAGCAGGCAAACAGCCGCTAACTATGGCTACACCTTC. It specifies CASSRQTAANYGYTF.

The chain carries TRBV25-1 and TRBJ1-5, with 7 nucleotides matching TRBD1. After removal of 2 bases from V and 6 bases from J, the junction contained 10 bases not matched to a gene. CDR1 and CDR2 (germline): MGHDK, SYGVNS. CDR3 length: 16 residues. CDR3 DNA sequence: TGTGCCAGCAGTGAAGGTACTGAGAGGGGGCTTCAGCCCCAGCATTTT. Translation: CASSEGTERGLQPQHF.